There are a few counts of the clone carrying this TCR beta chain. The sample belongs to a study of blood T cell repertoires in COVID-19. Clones were read by immunoSEQ multiplex PCR, and TCRdb kept only the in-frame ones, dropping some. The top ten clones hold 6% of a sample with more than 250,000 clones, around 88% of them seen once. CDR1 and CDR2 (germline): LNHDA, SQIVND (reference sequence). V lost 6 bases and J lost 2; bases outside the gene matches: 3. There are 14 residues in the CDR3. The origin of this receptor is a woman aged 40 to 55 who had recovered from COVID-19. The rearrangement joins TRBV19 to TRBJ1-3, with 8 positions matching TRBD1. Material for sequencing was PBMCs or T cells enriched from blood (not recorded which). Here the CDR3 reads CASSTDRAGNTIYF. The CDR3 DNA is TGTGCCAGTAGCACGGACAGGGCTGGAAACACCATATATTTT.